The 31 T cell receptor beta chains reported below all come from one sample, sequenced in a study of naive and memory T cell subsets. Overall study findings and caveats: Possibly reflecting memory cells re-expressing CD45RA, a few larger clonotypes occurred in naive repertoires, especially CD8.

For these TCRs, the target antigens are not known. An equimolar mix of two oligonucleotides served as the beta constant-region primer for TRBC1 and TRBC2. Ligated cDNA was amplified by four rounds of PCR with nested alpha and beta constant-region primers and SP2. TCRdb re-called the UMI-ligation and nested PCR reads with MiXCR, one entry per CDR3 protein. This table has about 150,000 distinct CDR3 sequences, 22% appearing once. The sample was naive CD4+ T cells from blood. These receptors all come from a human donor in good health.

The chain has TRBV20-1 and TRBJ2-7, with 8 bases that match TRBD1. Losses at the gene ends were 3 bases for V and 2 bases for J; bases not matched to a gene: 9. This CDR3 is built from 15 residues. Germline CDR1 reads DFQATT; CDR2 reads SNEGSKA (reference sequence). The CDR3 is CSARGAAGGPYEQYF. CDR3 nucleotides: TGCAGTGCTAGGGGGGCGGCAGGGGGCCCCTACGAGCAGTACTTC.

This rearrangement joins TRBV3-1 to TRBJ1-2; D gene unclear. Germline V gene lookup returns CDR1 LGHDT and CDR2 YNNKEL (reference sequence). The CDR3 has 13 residues. With 4 bases removed from V and 2 bases from J, the gap between germline ends came to 8 bases. This CDR3 reads CASSLTVNYGYTF. CDR3 DNA sequence: TGTGCCAGCAGCCTTACAGTGAACTATGGCTACACCTTC. Full variable domain (missing parts from reference TRBV3-1 and TRBJ1-2): DTAVSQTPKYLVTQMGNDKSIKCEQNLGHDTMYWYKQDSKKFLKIMFSYNNKELIINETVPNRFSPKSPDKAHLNLHINSLELGDSAVYFCASSLTVNYGYTFGSGTRLTVV.

The gene calls are TRBV6-2 or TRBV6-3 and TRBJ2-7; TRBD2 agrees at 11 bases. Germline CDR1 reads MNHEY; CDR2 reads SVGEGT. The CDR3 is made up of 14 amino acids. V lost 7 bases, J lost 3 bases, and 5 bases stayed unmatched. Here the CDR3 reads CASTRGLAGYEQYF. The DNA of the CDR3 is TGTGCCAGCACCCGTGGACTAGCGGGCTACGAGCAGTACTTC.

The rearrangement joins TRBV20-1 to TRBJ1-3, with D possibly matching TRBD1 (5 bases). The germline CDR1 and CDR2 sequences are DFQATT and SNEGSKA (reference sequence). The V end lost 6 bases, the J end lost 0 bases, and 12 bases lay between the germline ends. The CDR3 has 14 residues. This CDR3 reads CSAGSGGSGNTIYF. The CDR3 DNA sequence: TGCAGTGCCGGGAGTGGGGGCTCTGGAAACACCATATATTTT.

This clonotype was seen more than once but under ten times. The chain carries TRBV20-1 and TRBJ2-2; TRBD2 agrees at 8 bases. Per germline, CDR1 DFQATT and CDR2 SNEGSKA (reference sequence). CDR3 length: 13 residues. Trimming at V came to 3 bases and at J to 5 bases, leaving 2 bases not matched to a gene. CDR3 nucleotides: TGCAGTGCTAGCCAGCGGGGGACCGGGGAGCTGTTTTTT. Its protein product is CSASQRGTGELFF.

The sample holds many counts of this clonotype. This chain connects TRBV12-5 to TRBJ2-1; unclear D gene. Germline V gives CDR1 LGHNT, CDR2 FRNRAP. The length of the CDR3 is 15 residues. Deletions cut 0 bases from V and 1 base from J, with 7 bases between. CDR3 nucleotide sequence: TGTGCTAGTGGTTTGGTCCCCGAATCCTACAATGAGCAGTTCTTC. Amino acid sequence: CASGLVPESYNEQFF.

This clonotype was detected a few times. The chain couples TRBV11-2 to TRBJ2-2; D is perhaps TRBD1 (6 bases). Germline V gene data show CDR1 as SGHAT and CDR2 as FQNNGV. Between the trimmed V and J ends, which lost 5 bases and 6 bases, there was a span of 19 bases. The CDR3 contains 16 residues. As DNA, the CDR3 is TGTGCCAGCAGCCCGCCAGGGGTTCCTAGGGCCGGGGAGCTGTTTTTT. It codes for CASSPPGVPRAGELFF.

J is TRBJ2-5 and V is TRBV18, with TRBD1 matching over 7 bases. The germline V gene has CDR1 KGHSH and CDR2 LQKENI. With 3 bases clipped from V and 4 bases from J, the junction kept 11 bases outside the gene matches. The CDR3 is 16 residues long. The chain's CDR3 is CASSPPTGSPSETQYF. The CDR3 coding sequence is TGTGCCAGCTCACCTCCGACAGGGTCCCCATCAGAGACCCAGTACTTC.

This clonotype was detected many times. The CDR3 DNA follows: TGTGCCATCAGTACTAGCGGCAATGAGCAGTTCTTC. Translating it yields CAISTSGNEQFF. V is TRBV10-3 and J is TRBJ2-1; 8 bases are shared with TRBD2. The CDR3 consists of 12 residues. The V gene end was trimmed by 5 bases and the J gene end by 6 bases; junction bases not matched to a gene: 0. Germline loops: CDR1 ENHRY, CDR2 SYGVKD.

The chain is built from TRBV6-2 or TRBV6-3 and TRBJ2-1; maybe TRBD2 (5 bases). Between the trimmed V and J ends, which lost 5 bases and 4 bases, there was a span of 21 bases. The germline CDR1 and CDR2 sequences are MNHEY and SVGEGT. The CDR3 extends over 17 amino acids. Written as DNA, the CDR3 is TGTGCCAGCAGTAGTCCGGGGTCTTGGACGGGTTACAATGAGCAGTTCTTC. It codes for CASSSPGSWTGYNEQFF.

This chain links TRBV20-1 with TRBJ2-3; TRBD2 matches at 8 bases. The junction had 12 bases not matched to a gene; V was cut back by 0 bases and J by 4 bases. The CDR3 consists of 17 residues. Germline lookup yields CDR1 DFQATT and CDR2 SNEGSKA (reference sequence). The CDR3 region is CSARDRGAGVYADTQYF. CDR3 sequence (DNA): TGCAGTGCTAGAGATCGGGGAGCGGGAGTGTATGCAGATACGCAGTATTTT.

This clonotype appeared a few times. This chain connects TRBV30 to TRBJ2-3; D tentatively fits TRBD1 or TRBD2 (5 bases each). The CDR3 covers 12 residues. Germline CDR1 and CDR2: GTSNPN and SVGIG (reference sequence). The CDR3 loop is CAFRDDRDTQYF. CDR3 nucleotides: TGTGCGTTCCGGGACGATAGAGATACGCAGTATTTT.

The chain is built from TRBV4-3 and TRBJ2-1; 10 nucleotides align to TRBD2. CDR1 is LGHNA, CDR2 YSLEER, per germline. The CDR3 runs 18 residues. J gave up 0 bases and V 0 bases, and 5 bases lay outside the gene matches. The CDR3 nucleotides read TGCGCCAGCAGCCAAGACCTATCTAGCGGGAGCTCCTACAATGAGCAGTTCTTC. Translating it yields CASSQDLSSGSSYNEQFF.

This clonotype showed up just a few times. The CDR3 sequence: CASSHFRDQSADTQYF. The CDR3 DNA sequence: TGCGCCAGCAGCCACTTCCGGGACCAGAGCGCAGATACGCAGTATTTT. The gene calls are TRBV4-3 and TRBJ2-3, with D perhaps matching TRBD1 or TRBD2 (5 bases each). Germline CDR1 reads LGHNA; CDR2 reads YSLEER. This CDR3 spans 16 amino acids. V lost 3 bases, J lost 4 bases, and 17 bases lay in between.

This clonotype has only a few counts. J is TRBJ2-1 and V is TRBV6-1, with 10 bases lining up with TRBD2. CDR3 length equals 15 residues. The germline CDR1 and CDR2 sequences are MNHNS and SASEGT. V lost 7 bases and J lost 9; bases outside the gene matches: 12. CDR3 protein: CASNGGLAGVREQFF. CDR3 DNA: TGTGCCAGCAATGGGGGGCTAGCGGGGGTTCGTGAGCAGTTCTTC.

CDR3 sequence: CASTGVGGRGTGELFF. The CDR3 region has the DNA TGTGCCAGCACAGGGGTGGGCGGGAGAGGCACCGGGGAGCTGTTTTTT. This sequence joins TRBV7-2 and TRBJ2-2; D perhaps matches TRBD2 (7 bases). Trimming stripped 7 bases from V and 4 bases from J, with 19 bases between. Germline values: CDR1 SGHTA, CDR2 FQGNSA. This CDR3 comprises 16 residues.

Only a few counts were recorded for this clonotype. DNA of the CDR3: TGCAGCGTTCGGGGGTCTAGCGGGAGGACCGGGGAGCTGTTTTTT. Translating gives CSVRGSSGRTGELFF. V usage is TRBV29-1 and J usage is TRBJ2-2; the match to TRBD2 covers 11 bases. Germline V lookup: CDR1 SQVTM, CDR2 ANQGSEA. This CDR3 is built from 15 residues. Trimming removed 5 bases from V and 5 bases from J; junction bases left unmatched: 7.

This clonotype was detected ten times or more. The chain combines TRBV19 with TRBJ2-4; 9 positions match TRBD2. V was clipped by 6 bases and J by 3 bases; unmatched bases: 6. Germline V gene lookup returns CDR1 LNHDA and CDR2 SQIVND (reference sequence). This CDR3 is 15 amino acids long. The DNA for the CDR3 is TGTGCCAGTAGCAAGACTAGCGGAAACAAAAACATTCAGTACTTC. It yields the protein CASSKTSGNKNIQYF.

The rearrangement links TRBV6-5 to TRBJ2-1; 9 bases line up with TRBD2. Germline trimming cut 4 bases from V and 0 bases from J; bases unmatched to any gene: 10. In germline, CDR1 is MNHEY, CDR2 SVGAGI. The CDR3 runs 18 residues. CDR3 in DNA: TGTGCCAGCAGTTTTCTCCGTAGCGGGAGAGCCTCCTACAATGAGCAGTTCTTC. Translated: CASSFLRSGRASYNEQFF.

This clonotype was observed once. V is TRBV28 and J is TRBJ2-1, with 7 bases lining up with TRBD2. V lost 7 bases to trimming and J lost 0 bases; unmatched junction nucleotides: 9. Germline values: CDR1 MDHEN, CDR2 SYDVKM. CDR3 length equals 16 residues. CDR3 residues: CASMRLGEGSYNEQFF. CDR3 nucleotide sequence: TGTGCCAGCATGCGTTTGGGGGAGGGCTCCTACAATGAGCAGTTCTTC.

This clonotype was observed a handful of times. The genes are TRBV24-1 and TRBJ2-6; TRBD2 is a possible D gene (5 bases). The CDR3 sequence is 18 residues long. Trimming removed 4 bases from V and 0 bases from J, with 15 bases in between. CDR1 KGHDR and CDR2 SFDVKD come from the germline V gene. Here the CDR3 DNA reads TGTGCCACCAGTGAAAAGTTTGGGAGCGGCTCTGGGGCCAACGTCCTGACTTTC. This encodes CATSEKFGSGSGANVLTF.

The chain is built from TRBV20-1 and TRBJ2-5; D unclear. CDR1 DFQATT and CDR2 SNEGSKA come from the germline V gene (reference sequence). The CDR3 loop spans 16 amino acids. Trimming took off 0 bases at V and 3 bases at J, with 17 bases between the two ends. CDR3 sequence (DNA): TGCAGTGCTAGAGATCCCCCAGGACGGCGCGAAGAGACCCAGTACTTC. Amino acid sequence: CSARDPPGRREETQYF.

This rearrangement joins TRBV6-6 to TRBJ2-3; D remains ambiguous. This CDR3 is built from 15 residues. Germline CDR1 reads MNHNY; CDR2 reads SVGAGI (reference sequence). The germline V and J ends were trimmed by 2 bases and 1 base, with 10 bases remaining between them. The CDR3 DNA reads as TGTGCCAGCAGTTACGATCGGCGTGGCACAGATACGCAGTATTTT. It yields the protein CASSYDRRGTDTQYF.

This clonotype has ten or more counts. The chain has TRBV11-3 and TRBJ2-1; TRBD2 agrees at 11 bases. CDR1 is SGHNT and CDR2 is YENEEA in the germline V gene. The junction had 6 bases not matched to a gene; V was cut back by 5 bases and J by 3 bases. This CDR3 contains 16 residues. CDR3 DNA: TGTGCCAGCAGCCTACGAGGGACTAGCGGCTACAATGAGCAGTTCTTC. Translation gives CASSLRGTSGYNEQFF.

This clonotype was seen a few times. The V and J genes are TRBV19 and TRBJ2-2, with unresolved D. CDR3 size: 15 residues. Germline V gene sequence: CDR1 LNHDA, CDR2 SQIVND (reference sequence). V dropped 2 bases and J dropped 1 base, with 8 bases sitting between them. As DNA, the CDR3 is TGTGCCAGTAGTATATCCCGCCTGAACACCGGGGAGCTGTTTTTT. Its translation: CASSISRLNTGELFF.

CDR3 sequence: CASSRPGPPNSPLHF. CDR3 in DNA: TGCGCCAGCAGCCGTCCGGGACCCCCGAATTCACCCCTCCACTTT. This rearrangement joins TRBV4-1 to TRBJ1-6; a possible D gene is TRBD1 (5 bases). The CDR3 loop spans 15 amino acids. Germline V CDR1 and CDR2: MGHRA, YSYEKL. V lost 4 bases to trimming and J lost 7 bases, with 14 bases between them.

This clonotype was recorded at least ten times. V gene TRBV20-1 combines with J gene TRBJ2-5, with D hard to call. The V end lost 2 bases, the J end lost 3 bases, and 13 bases lay between the germline ends. Germline V lookup: CDR1 DFQATT, CDR2 SNEGSKA (reference sequence). The CDR3 totals 14 residues. CDR3 sequence: CSARKLTFKETQYF. In DNA form, the CDR3 reads TGCAGTGCTAGAAAGCTGACGTTTAAAGAGACCCAGTACTTC.

This clonotype was seen a handful of times. This chain connects TRBV7-9 to TRBJ1-4, with a weak D call TRBD1 (5 bases). This CDR3 contains 17 residues. Germline V CDR1 and CDR2: SEHNR, FQNEAQ (reference sequence). Trimming took 1 base from V and 3 from J, leaving 15 bases between them. The CDR3 DNA is TGTGCCAGCAGCTTAGGACATAATCAGGGTCCTAATGAAAAACTGTTTTTT. Encoded protein: CASSLGHNQGPNEKLFF.

The rearrangement uses TRBV7-3 and TRBJ2-2, with D tentatively TRBD1 (6 bases). V lost 5 bases, J lost 6 bases, and 10 bases lay in between. The germline gives CDR1 SGHTA, CDR2 FQGTGA. This CDR3 comprises 13 residues. Here the CDR3 DNA reads TGTGCCAGCAGCACATCAGGGGCCGGGGAGCTGTTTTTT. Its translation: CASSTSGAGELFF.

The chain employs TRBV29-1 and TRBJ2-7; perhaps D is TRBD1 or TRBD2 (5 bases each). CDR3 size: 15 residues. Trimming cost V 4 bases and J 6 bases, with 22 bases left between them. Germline lookup yields CDR1 SQVTM and CDR2 ANQGSEA. The CDR3 DNA reads TGCAGCGTTGGCCTAACCGCCAATTGGGGGTCCGAGCAGTACTTC. It codes for CSVGLTANWGSEQYF.

This rearrangement joins TRBV2 to TRBJ2-3; maybe TRBD2 (5 bases). The CDR3 runs to 14 residues. The V gene's germline CDR1 is SNHLY and CDR2 FYNNEI. V lost 6 bases and J 3 bases, leaving 13 bases between the germline ends. As DNA, the CDR3 is TGTGCCAGCAGGAGTCGGGGAATTACAGATACGCAGTATTTT. Translation gives CASRSRGITDTQYF.